This T cell receptor (beta chain) comes out of a study of T cell responses to AZD1222 COVID-19 vaccine (dated by TCRdb to the early 2020s). Regarding the complete study: TCR sequencing was performed for about 240 trial participants, of whom approximately 200 were given two doses of AZD1222 and approximately 25 were given two doses of MenACWY control vaccine. Trial participants were enrolled by age into 18-55, 56-69 and 70-plus year subgroups, with 148, 28 and 57 TCR-sequenced participants respectively. The paper's findings and limits, for the study overall: Most participants were white British and females outnumbered males, and the authors suggested that clonal diversity may have been underestimated. Because no day 14 peak-response samples were available, repertoires were characterized only after the peak T cell response. After two AZD1222 doses, spike-specific TCR breadth and depth were significantly higher than at day 0 and than in MenACWY recipients. Conclusions about previously exposed vaccinees are limited, since just a handful of AZD1222 recipients were seropositive for SARS-CoV-2 at baseline. Reportedly, almost half of the unique spike-specific TCRs recognized epitopes lying outside the regions that are mutated in the B.1.351 and B.1.1.7 variants. In the small 56-69-year group, the increase in depth fell short of significance, most likely because of low power. The vaccine-associated CD4 TCRs covered the entire spike protein, and the dominant responses fell in regions 160-218 and 743-854.

The CDR3 covers 12 residues, taking in both the cysteine and the phenylalanine. The retained sequence is limited to the CDR3, 36 bases, with the frame set at the first base. The germline V gene sets CDR1 to MNHEY and CDR2 to SVGAGI. At the junction V is shortened by 10 bases and J by 9 bases, with 13 bases in between. The time point label, as the study defines it: about 28 days (+/-7) after the second vaccine dose. Because spike-specific TCR depth and breadth did not differ between the two schedules, AZD1222 recipients who got a second dose at roughly 4 weeks were pooled with those who got a second dose at roughly 12 weeks. Samples from vaccinated people were obtained from the UK trials COV001 and COV002, which included a single-blind randomized controlled phase 2/3 trial of AZD1222 (ChAdOx1 nCoV-19) in healthy adults. Trial participant PBMC samples were collected at day 0 and day 28 after the second dose for TCRbeta chain sequencing.

Turning to this clone: The antigen this receptor binds is unknown. The input lacks base qualities; no much larger clone sits a single base away.

The CDR3 regions of human TCRbeta chains were analyzed by immunosequencing. Per the source publication's procedure: Repertoire TCRs were checked for matches against a reference library of SARS-CoV-2-specific TCRs that had been generated using the MIRA antigen-specificity platform. Breadth meant the fraction of unique TCRs that were SARS-CoV-2-associated, whereas depth meant the fraction of total T cells that were SARS-CoV-2-associated. Using the MIRA data, every spike-specific TCR was mapped to the spike region that the TCR reacted to and assigned to either a CD4 or a CD8 class. Log10-transformed breadth and depth values were compared by one-way ANOVA with Sidak's multiple comparisons tests. The immuneACCESS repertoire file appears here via TCRdb, limited to in-frame rearrangements. These files lack a portion of the clones; in checked studies, under half of the deficit traces to unresolved V genes, and the cause of the others is not known. That table furnishes V, J and clone size, whereas the DNA furnished D and trimming. This sample lists 70,000 to 75,000 clones; roughly 85% were detected once. Approximately 1.2% of the sample comes from the top ten.

The V gene is TRBV6-5 and the J gene is TRBJ1-6; the D gene is unclear. The sample in question was peripheral blood, obtained 28 days after the second AZD1222 dose. This receptor was obtained from an adult who received the AZD1222 COVID-19 vaccine. The CDR3 protein: CATLRRTSPLHF. The DNA sequence is TGTGCCACCCTTCGAAGGACTTCACCCCTCCACTTT.